This T cell receptor beta chain was identified in a study of T cells after yellow fever vaccination. Looking at the study overall: Low-cell-number fractions underwent preparation using SMART-Seq v4 Ultra Low Input. Overall study findings and caveats: The study re-detected most primary-vaccination clones after the booster (96% CD4, roughly 91% CD8). The secondary response was weaker but peaked faster, day 5 versus 15.

Template switching by 5'RACE produced TCR cDNA, adding a universal primer site and UMIs. MiXCR, run by TCRdb on the 5' RACE reads, gives a single entry per CDR3 protein. The profile shows hundreds of thousands of distinct CDR3 sequences, around an eighth of them singletons. This CDR3 region has 14 residues. The germline CDR1 and CDR2 sequences are SSHAT and FNYEAQ (reference sequence). V lost 5 bases and J lost 5; bases outside the gene matches: 5. As for this clonotype: No antigen is known for it.

The specimen comprised PBMCs, sampled on the day of the yellow fever booster vaccination. The clonotype comes from a man younger than 40 who received the YFV17D yellow fever vaccine. V usage is TRBV7-7 and J usage is TRBJ2-1, with 8 bases matching TRBD1. Here the CDR3 reads CASSLGQVHNEQFF. The CDR3 nucleotides read TGTGCCAGCAGCCTGGGACAGGTCCACAATGAGCAGTTCTTC.